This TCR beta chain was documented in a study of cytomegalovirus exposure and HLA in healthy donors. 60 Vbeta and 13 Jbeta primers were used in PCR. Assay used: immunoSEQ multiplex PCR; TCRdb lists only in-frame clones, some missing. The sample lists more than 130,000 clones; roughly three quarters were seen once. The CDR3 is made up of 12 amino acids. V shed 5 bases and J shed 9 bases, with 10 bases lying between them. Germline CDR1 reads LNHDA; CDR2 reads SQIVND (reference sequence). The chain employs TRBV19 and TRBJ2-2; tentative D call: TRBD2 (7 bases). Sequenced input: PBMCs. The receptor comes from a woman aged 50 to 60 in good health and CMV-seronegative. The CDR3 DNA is TGTGCCAGTAGTTCGGGGGGCTGGGAGCTGTTTTTT. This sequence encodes CASSSGGWELFF.